Listed below are T cell receptor beta chains from one sample, sequenced in a study of T cells in Graves' hyperthyroidism and ophthalmopathy. TCRdb processed the multiplex PCR reads anew with MiXCR; each CDR3 protein has one entry. The sample has under 550,000 distinct CDR3 sequences; roughly an eighth are singletons. The specimen sequenced was blood. The receptors come from a woman between 18 and 30 years old with Graves' hyperthyroidism. Both conserved end residues are part of each CDR3. The order of the fields is V gene, CDR3 protein.

TRBV19	CASRVTGLNTEAFF
TRBV28	CASGPENNEQFF
TRBV6-2/TRBV6-3	CASREQGGYGYTF
TRBV6-2/TRBV6-3	CASSSFLAGELFF
TRBV11-2	CASSRAQVSTDTQYF
TRBV2	CASSGNGQETQYF
TRBV28	CASSSQGAGSSYNEQFF
TRBV27	CASSTGREVSGANVLTF
TRBV4-3	CASSQGTANSGNTIYF
TRBV10-3	CAISESGRDGYGYTF
TRBV6-5	CASSYGQGATDTQYF
TRBV18	CASSLRELTYNEQFF
TRBV9	CASSAGQGNTEELFF
TRBV28	CASSYQRQMRSEKLFF
TRBV28	CASRQGAGEAFF
TRBV3-1	CASSQAGTAVEYF
TRBV11-2	CASSLFRGQETQYF
TRBV7-8	CASSLAGGLENIQYF
TRBV3-1	CASSQDGGTYEQYF
TRBV4-3	CASSRQGQEDEKLFF
TRBV20-1	CSAPGGTGGSYSPLHF
TRBV20-1	CSGRGDSNQPQHF
TRBV7-2	CASSLVVGSQEQFF
TRBV28	CASSLPGTGANVLTF
TRBV19	CASSTRTGTDDRTQYF
TRBV20-1	CSAIYALNYEQYF
TRBV5-1	CASIETSGTGAYEQYF
TRBV27	CASSLSGTASYEQYF
TRBV20-1	CSARDREDGYTF
TRBV7-3	CASSQTGTGTQYF
TRBV20-1	CSAGITSRESYEQYF
TRBV24-1	CATRASDRGGSEAFF
TRBV5-1	CASSEGLAVTDTQYF
TRBV30	CAWSGDRGGEKLFF
TRBV7-8	CASSLASSGRANQETQYF
TRBV4-3	CASSQDLSGASNQPQHF
TRBV27	CASSHQPRGNTEAFF
TRBV7-9	CASSLSEGLSSYEQYF
TRBV19	CASSKRDSGNTIYF
TRBV20-1	CSARDQMGRTSEGYEQYF
TRBV12-3/TRBV12-4	CASSLGLNTEAFF